The 26 T cell receptor beta chains in this list originate from one sample, sequenced in a study of blood T cell repertoires in COVID-19. Repertoires were generated with immunoSEQ multiplex PCR, while TCRdb's copy carries only in-frame clones and drops some. The sample lists 80,000 to 130,000 clones, roughly 90% seen once, with roughly 0.88% in the top ten. The sample comprised peripheral blood. Source of these receptors: a man aged 55-75 years with acute or convalescent COVID-19.

The V call is TRBV28, the J call TRBJ2-5; 8 bases are a match to TRBD1. The trim removed 6 bases at V and 6 bases at J, leaving 6 bases unmatched. The CDR3 has 13 amino acids. CDR1 is MDHEN, CDR2 SYDVKM, per germline. The CDR3: CASRDRAHQTQYF. As DNA, the CDR3 is TGTGCCAGCAGGGACAGGGCTCATCAGACCCAGTACTTC.

This sequence joins TRBV23-1 and TRBJ1-4; 11 bases line up with TRBD1. TRBV23-1 is designated an ORF whose function remains uncertain. V lost 0 bases and J lost 7; bases outside the gene matches: 10. The CDR3 is 18 amino acids. The CDR3 bases are TGCGCCAGCAGTCAATCCAGGACAGGGGGCTTCCGCGGTGAAAAACTGTTTTTT. It translates to CASSQSRTGGFRGEKLFF.

The genes are TRBV13 and TRBJ1-1; D not certain. There are 16 residues in the CDR3. Trimming took 5 bases from V and 3 from J, leaving 19 bases between them. CDR1 PRHDT and CDR2 FYEKMQ come from the germline V gene (reference sequence). The CDR3 loop reads CASSRPLARRDTEAFF. CDR3 nucleotide sequence: TGTGCCAGCAGCCGCCCTCTCGCCAGGCGGGACACTGAAGCTTTCTTT.

This clone was counted once. This chain connects TRBV30 to TRBJ1-1; D not certain. The germline CDR1 and CDR2 sequences are GTSNPN and SVGIG (reference sequence). Trimming took 4 bases from V and 8 from J, leaving 17 bases between them. The length of the CDR3 is 13 residues. As DNA, the CDR3 is TGTGCCTGGAACCAGAGGTTAGGTGAGGAAGCTTTCTTT. This gives the protein CAWNQRLGEEAFF.

This sequence joins TRBV7-3 and TRBJ1-1; 9 nucleotides align to TRBD1. This CDR3 comprises 15 residues. Losses at the gene ends were 5 bases for V and 2 bases for J; bases not matched to a gene: 6. The germline V gene has CDR1 SGHTA and CDR2 FQGTGA. The CDR3 sequence: CASSTTDRGNTEAFF. The CDR3 DNA reads TGTGCCAGCAGCACCACGGACAGGGGTAACACTGAAGCTTTCTTT.

The genes are TRBV10-3 and TRBJ2-7, with no clear D. V gave up 6 bases and J gave up 2 bases, with 20 bases separating them. The CDR3 covers 16 residues. From germline, CDR1 is ENHRY and CDR2 SYGVKD. This CDR3 reads CAISGYGSPRPYEQYV. DNA of the CDR3: TGTGCCATCAGCGGATACGGGTCCCCTCGGCCCTACGAGCAGTACGTC.

The chain uses TRBV11-1 and TRBJ2-1; 8 bases agree with TRBD1. This CDR3 has 14 residues. V lost 5 bases and J lost 4; bases outside the gene matches: 4. Looked up from germline, CDR1 is SGHAT and CDR2 is FQDESV (reference sequence). The CDR3 nucleotides are TGTGCCAGCAGCCGGACAGGGAATTACAATGAGCAGTTCTTC. As protein: CASSRTGNYNEQFF.

The chain has TRBV18 and TRBJ2-5, with a possible D match to TRBD2 (5 bases). Trimming shortened V by 3 bases and J by 2 bases, and 13 bases separated the two germline ends. The CDR3 contains 15 residues. CDR1 is KGHSH, CDR2 LQKENI, per germline. The CDR3 protein is CASSPSGGGQETQYF. The CDR3 region has the DNA TGTGCCAGCTCACCCTCGGGCGGAGGACAAGAGACCCAGTACTTC. Combining the CDR3 with reference TRBV18 and TRBJ2-5 gives the whole variable domain NAGVMQNPRHLVRRRGQEARLRCSPMKGHSHVYWYRQLPEEGLKFMVYLQKENIIDESGMPKERFSAEFPKEGPSILRIQQVVRGDSAAYFCASSPSGGGQETQYFGPGTRLLVL.

This rearrangement joins TRBV5-1 to TRBJ1-2, with D perhaps matching TRBD1 (5 bases). Trimming shortened V by 0 bases and J by 4 bases, and 13 bases separated the two germline ends. The CDR3 is made up of 15 amino acids. From germline, CDR1 is SGHRS and CDR2 YFSETQ. CDR3 residues: CASSLDGQGGYGYTF. CDR3 sequence (DNA): TGCGCCAGCAGCTTGGATGGCCAGGGAGGCTATGGCTACACCTTC.

CDR3 in amino acids: CASSQGAGTAQYF. DNA for the CDR3: TGCGCCAGCAGCCAAGGGGCGGGGACCGCCCAGTACTTC. The rearrangement links TRBV4-1 to TRBJ2-5; D is perhaps TRBD2 (6 bases). CDR3 length equals 13 residues. Germline V CDR1 and CDR2: MGHRA, YSYEKL. The V gene lost 1 base and the J gene lost 9 bases, with 12 bases spanning the gap.

The genes are TRBV12-3 or TRBV12-4 and TRBJ1-1; 7 bases are shared with TRBD1. The junction had 0 bases not matched to a gene; V was cut back by 7 bases and J by 1 base. The CDR3 has 12 amino acids. CDR3 sequence (DNA): TGTGCCAGCAAGGGGGCGAACACTGAAGCTTTCTTT. Protein: CASKGANTEAFF.

V gene TRBV27 combines with J gene TRBJ2-7, with 9 bases identical to TRBD1. This CDR3 spans 13 amino acids. Unmatched junction bases numbered 5, after V lost 5 bases and J lost 6 bases. Germline assignment: CDR1 MNHEY and CDR2 SMNVEV (reference sequence). CDR3 loop: CASSRTGDFEQYF. The CDR3 coding sequence is TGTGCCAGCAGTCGGACAGGGGATTTCGAGCAGTACTTC.

The chain combines TRBV10-3 with TRBJ2-1; TRBD2 is a possible D gene (6 bases). V was clipped by 5 bases and J by 6 bases, with 14 bases between them. The CDR3 contains 14 residues. Looked up from germline, CDR1 is ENHRY and CDR2 is SYGVKD. CDR3 in amino acids: CAISREPGSNEQFF. CDR3 sequence (DNA): TGTGCCATCAGTCGGGAGCCCGGCTCCAATGAGCAGTTCTTC.

This chain links TRBV13 with TRBJ1-4; TRBD1 agrees at 8 bases. The CDR3 covers 15 residues. V lost 5 bases to trimming and J lost 7 bases; unmatched junction nucleotides: 9. Germline CDR1 is PRHDT and CDR2 is FYEKMQ (reference sequence). This CDR3 reads CASSQRTGWSEKLFF. For the CDR3, the DNA is TGTGCCAGCAGCCAGAGGACAGGGTGGAGTGAAAAACTGTTTTTT.

CDR3: CASRRVLAANNEQFF. For the CDR3, the DNA is TGTGCCAGTAGACGGGTACTAGCGGCCAACAATGAGCAGTTCTTC. V and J are TRBV19 and TRBJ2-1; 8 bases line up with TRBD2. After removal of 6 bases from V and 5 bases from J, the junction contained 9 bases not matched to a gene. Germline lookup yields CDR1 LNHDA and CDR2 SQIVND (reference sequence). The CDR3 has 15 residues.

This clone was seen just once. J is TRBJ2-1 and V is TRBV7-3, with D possibly matching TRBD2 (5 bases). Trimming cost V 3 bases and J 9 bases, with 9 bases left between them. The CDR3 has 12 amino acids. Germline V CDR1 and CDR2: SGHTA, FQGTGA. Here the CDR3 reads CASSFLGSEQFF. DNA of the CDR3: TGTGCCAGCAGCTTTCTAGGGAGTGAGCAGTTCTTC.

This clone came up once. The chain carries TRBV5-1 and TRBJ2-7, with 12 bases identical to TRBD2. Germline V gene data show CDR1 as SGHRS and CDR2 as YFSETQ. J gave up 6 bases and V 7 bases, and 11 bases lay outside the gene matches. CDR3 length: 15 amino acids. In DNA form, the CDR3 reads TGCGCCAGCTTCCCGGGACTAGCGGGCTATTCCGAGCAGTACTTC. Protein: CASFPGLAGYSEQYF.

This clone was recorded only once. The chain links TRBV6-1 to TRBJ1-2; D gene ambiguous. The CDR3 totals 12 residues. With 1 base removed from V and 8 bases from J, the gap between germline ends came to 8 bases. From germline, CDR1 is MNHNS and CDR2 SASEGT. In nucleotides, the CDR3 is TGTGCCAGCAGTGAAGTCCACGGGGGCTACACCTTC. Translated: CASSEVHGGYTF.

The J gene is TRBJ2-3, the V gene TRBV11-3; 10 positions agree with TRBD1. J gave up 14 bases and V 5 bases, and 7 bases lay outside the gene matches. Germline V gives CDR1 SGHNT, CDR2 YENEEA. The CDR3 spans 12 residues. CDR3 amino acids: CASSTRQGARYF. The CDR3 bases are TGTGCCAGCAGCACCCGACAGGGGGCAAGGTATTTT.

V usage is TRBV10-1 and J usage is TRBJ2-2, with a possible D match to TRBD2 (5 bases). Germline-derived CDR1 and CDR2 are WNHNN and SYGVQD (reference sequence). Trimming took 0 bases from V and 6 from J, leaving 14 bases between them. The CDR3 is 16 residues long. DNA for the CDR3: TGCGCCAGCAGTGAGTCGACCGGACTTGGGCCCGGGGAGCTGTTTTTT. Amino acids: CASSESTGLGPGELFF.

The chain employs TRBV7-2 and TRBJ2-7; 7 bases match TRBD2. The CDR3 contains 15 residues. CDR1 and CDR2 from the germline V gene are SGHTA and FQGNSA. V lost 1 base, J lost 2 bases, and 5 bases stayed unmatched. The CDR3 is CASSLGASGTYEQYF. The CDR3 bases are TGTGCCAGCAGCTTAGGGGCTAGCGGAACCTACGAGCAGTACTTC.

The J gene is TRBJ1-1, the V gene TRBV6-5; no clear D gene. Germline-derived CDR1 and CDR2 are MNHEY and SVGAGI. The CDR3 is 12 residues long. Trimming stripped 6 bases from V and 5 bases from J, with 10 bases between. DNA of the CDR3: TGTGCCAGCAGGGGAGGAAGTACTGAAGCTTTCTTT. Translation gives CASRGGSTEAFF.

The gene calls are TRBV11-3 and TRBJ2-1, with TRBD2 as a possible D gene (6 bases). V was shortened by 1 base and J by 2 bases, with 6 bases between the two germline ends. CDR1 is SGHNT, CDR2 YENEEA, per germline. This CDR3 is 14 amino acids long. The CDR3 region is CASSLGTTYNEQFF. The CDR3 bases are TGTGCCAGCAGCTTAGGGACTACCTACAATGAGCAGTTCTTC. Full variable domain (rest looked up from reference TRBV11-3 and TRBJ2-1): EAGVVQSPRYKIIEKKQPVAFWCNPISGHNTLYWYLQNLGQGPELLIRYENEEAVDDSQLPKDRFSAERLKGVDSTLKIQPAELGDSAVYLCASSLGTTYNEQFFGPGTRLTVL.

The chain joins TRBV5-1 to TRBJ1-1, with TRBD1 matching 7 bases. CDR1 is SGHRS, CDR2 YFSETQ, per germline. The CDR3 runs to 15 residues. Trimming cost V 3 bases and J 0 bases; bases outside gene matches: 5. CDR3 nucleotide sequence: TGCGCCAGCAGCTCTGACAGGGTCATGAACACTGAAGCTTTCTTT. Translated, it gives CASSSDRVMNTEAFF.

This clone was counted a single time. The V call is TRBV9, the J call TRBJ2-3, with D hard to call. The CDR3 loop spans 13 amino acids. Germline V gives CDR1 SGDLS, CDR2 YYNGEE. V was pared by 0 bases and J by 3 bases, with 5 bases between. CDR3 in DNA: TGTGCCAGCAGCGTAGCTACGACAGATACGCAGTATTTT. Its translation is CASSVATTDTQYF.

The rearrangement links TRBV3-1 (or the pseudogene TRBV3-2) to TRBJ1-1; D is possibly TRBD1 (6 bases). Germline V gives CDR1 LGHDT, CDR2 YNNKEL (reference sequence). The V end was cut by 3 bases, the J end by 1 base, with 9 bases between. This CDR3 spans 14 amino acids. This chain's CDR3 is CASSHLDRNTEAFF. The CDR3 region has the DNA TGTGCCAGCAGCCACCTGGACAGGAACACTGAAGCTTTCTTT.